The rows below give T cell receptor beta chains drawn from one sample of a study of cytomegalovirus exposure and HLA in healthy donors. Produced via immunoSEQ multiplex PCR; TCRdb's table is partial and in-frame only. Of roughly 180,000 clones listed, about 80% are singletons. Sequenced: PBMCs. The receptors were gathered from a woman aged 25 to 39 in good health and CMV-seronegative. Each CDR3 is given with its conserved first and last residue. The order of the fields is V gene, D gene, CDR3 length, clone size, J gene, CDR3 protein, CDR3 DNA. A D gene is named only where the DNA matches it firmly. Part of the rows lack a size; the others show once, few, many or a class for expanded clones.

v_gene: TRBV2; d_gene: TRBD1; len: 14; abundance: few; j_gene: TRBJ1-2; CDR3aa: CASSRGGTGEGYTF; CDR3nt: TGTGCCAGCAGTCGGGGGGGGACAGGGGAAGGCTACACCTTC
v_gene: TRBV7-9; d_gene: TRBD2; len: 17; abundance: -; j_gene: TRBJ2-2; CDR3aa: CASSSIWAGGRTGELFF; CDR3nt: TGTGCCAGCAGCTCAATCTGGGCGGGGGGAAGAACCGGGGAGCTGTTTTTT
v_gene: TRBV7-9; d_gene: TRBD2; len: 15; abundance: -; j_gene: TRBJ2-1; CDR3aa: CASSFQRGADNEQFF; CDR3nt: TGTGCCAGCAGCTTCCAGCGGGGGGCGGACAATGAGCAGTTCTTC
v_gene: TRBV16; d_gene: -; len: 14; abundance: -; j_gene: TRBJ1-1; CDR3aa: CASSQSSPVGEAFF; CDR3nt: TGTGCCAGCAGCCAATCAAGTCCCGTCGGTGAAGCTTTCTTT
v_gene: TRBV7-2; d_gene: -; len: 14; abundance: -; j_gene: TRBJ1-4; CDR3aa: CASTDRSPNEKLFF; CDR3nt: TGTGCCAGCACCGATCGGTCGCCTAATGAAAAACTGTTTTTT
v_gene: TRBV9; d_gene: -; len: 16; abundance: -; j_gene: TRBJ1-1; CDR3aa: CASSVVAGAAYTEAFF; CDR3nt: TGTGCCAGCAGCGTAGTTGCAGGGGCGGCGTACACTGAAGCTTTCTTT
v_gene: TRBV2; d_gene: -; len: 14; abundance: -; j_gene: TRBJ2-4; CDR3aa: CASSGRVAKNIQYF; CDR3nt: TGTGCCAGCAGTGGGAGAGTAGCCAAAAACATTCAGTACTTC
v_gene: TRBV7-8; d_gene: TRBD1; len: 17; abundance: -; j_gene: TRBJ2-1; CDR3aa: CASSLAARGSSYNEQFF; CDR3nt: TGTGCCAGCAGCTTAGCGGCCAGGGGGAGCTCCTACAATGAGCAGTTCTTC
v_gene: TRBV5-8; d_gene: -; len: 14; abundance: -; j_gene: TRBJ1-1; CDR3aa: CASSLGRPGTEAFF; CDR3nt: TGTGCCAGCAGCTTGGGACGGCCGGGCACTGAAGCTTTCTTT
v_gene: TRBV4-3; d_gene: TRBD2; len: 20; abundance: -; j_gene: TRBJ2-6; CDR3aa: CASSQVLAGVISSGANVLTF; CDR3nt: TGCGCCAGCAGCCAAGTCCTAGCGGGGGTGATTAGCTCTGGGGCCAACGTCCTGACTTTC
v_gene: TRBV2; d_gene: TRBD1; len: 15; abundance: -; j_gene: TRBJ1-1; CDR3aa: CASSRDRGRNTEAFF; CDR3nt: TGTGCCAGCAGTCGGGACAGGGGAAGGAACACTGAAGCTTTCTTT
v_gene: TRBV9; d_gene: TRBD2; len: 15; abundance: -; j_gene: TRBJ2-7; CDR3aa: CASSVLASGVHEQYF; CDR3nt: TGTGCCAGCAGCGTCCTCGCTAGCGGGGTCCACGAGCAGTACTTC
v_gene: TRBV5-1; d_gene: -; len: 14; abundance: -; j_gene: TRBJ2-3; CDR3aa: CASTSGTQRDTQYF; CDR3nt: TGCGCCAGCACCTCCGGGACACAGAGAGATACGCAGTATTTT
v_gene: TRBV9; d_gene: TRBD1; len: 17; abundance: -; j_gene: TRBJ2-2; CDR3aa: CASSSRGRGQDTGELFF; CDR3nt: TGTGCCAGCAGCTCTAGAGGCAGGGGGCAGGACACCGGGGAGCTGTTTTTT
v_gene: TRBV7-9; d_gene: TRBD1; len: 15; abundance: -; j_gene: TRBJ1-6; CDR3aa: CASSLAGTAYSPLHF; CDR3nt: TGTGCCAGCAGCTTAGCGGGGACAGCCTATTCACCCCTCCACTTT
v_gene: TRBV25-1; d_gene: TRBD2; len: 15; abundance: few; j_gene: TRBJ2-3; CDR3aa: CASRRLAGGPDTQYF; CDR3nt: TGTGCCAGCAGGCGACTAGCGGGGGGGCCGGATACGCAGTATTTT
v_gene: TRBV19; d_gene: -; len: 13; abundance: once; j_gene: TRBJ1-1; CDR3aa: CASQAMGNTEAFF; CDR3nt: TGTGCCAGTCAGGCAATGGGGAACACTGAAGCTTTCTTT
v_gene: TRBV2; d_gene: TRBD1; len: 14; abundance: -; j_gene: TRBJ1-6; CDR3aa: CASSVDRGESPLHF; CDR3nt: TGTGCCAGCAGCGTGGACAGGGGAGAATCACCCCTCCACTTT
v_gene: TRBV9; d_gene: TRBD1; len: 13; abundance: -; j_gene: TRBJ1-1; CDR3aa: CASSARDSTEAFF; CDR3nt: TGTGCCAGCAGCGCCCGGGACAGCACTGAAGCTTTCTTT
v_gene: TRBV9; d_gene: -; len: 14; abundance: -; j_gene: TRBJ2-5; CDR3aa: CASSVDRVEETQYF; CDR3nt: TGTGCCAGCAGCGTAGACAGAGTGGAAGAGACCCAGTACTTC
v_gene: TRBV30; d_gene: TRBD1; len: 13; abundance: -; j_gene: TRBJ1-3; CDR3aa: CGRGQNHGNTIYF; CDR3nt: TGCGGGAGGGGGCAGAACCATGGAAACACCATATATTTT
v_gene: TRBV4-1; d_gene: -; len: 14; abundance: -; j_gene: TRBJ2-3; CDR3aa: CASSRSGETDTQYF; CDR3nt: TGCGCCAGCAGCCGATCAGGGGAAACAGATACGCAGTATTTT
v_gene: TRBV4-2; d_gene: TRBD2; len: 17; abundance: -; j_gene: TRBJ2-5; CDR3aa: CASSPPTSGGRWETQYF; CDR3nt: TGTGCCAGCAGCCCCCCGACTAGCGGGGGGCGGTGGGAGACCCAGTACTTC
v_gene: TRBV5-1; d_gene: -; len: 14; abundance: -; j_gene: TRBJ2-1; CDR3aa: CASSILFSYNEQFF; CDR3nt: TGCGCCAGCAGTATCCTTTTCTCCTACAATGAGCAGTTCTTC
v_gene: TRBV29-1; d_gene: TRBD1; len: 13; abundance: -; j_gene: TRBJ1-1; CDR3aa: CSGETGVGTEAFF; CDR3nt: TGCAGCGGGGAGACAGGGGTGGGCACTGAAGCTTTCTTT
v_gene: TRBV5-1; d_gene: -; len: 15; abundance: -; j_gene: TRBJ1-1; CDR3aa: CASSLGDTPNTEAFF; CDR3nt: TGCGCCAGCAGCTTGGGGGACACTCCGAACACTGAAGCTTTCTTT
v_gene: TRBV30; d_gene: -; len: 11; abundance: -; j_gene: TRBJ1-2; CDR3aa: CASSQGGGYTF; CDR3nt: TGTGCCTCCTCCCAGGGAGGGGGCTACACCTTC
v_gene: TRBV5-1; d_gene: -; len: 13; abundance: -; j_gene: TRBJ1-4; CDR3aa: CASSRGSGEKLFF; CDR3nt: TGCGCCAGCAGCCGGGGGAGTGGGGAAAAACTGTTTTTT
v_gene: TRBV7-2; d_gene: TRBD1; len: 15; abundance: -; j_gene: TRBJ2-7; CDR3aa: CASSAQDRDKDEQYF; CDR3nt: TGTGCCAGCAGCGCACAGGACAGGGATAAAGACGAGCAGTACTTC
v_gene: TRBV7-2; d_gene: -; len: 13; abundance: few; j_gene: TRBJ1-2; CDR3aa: CASSLGGDTTGTF; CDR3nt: TGTGCCAGCAGCTTAGGAGGGGACACCACAGGCACCTTC
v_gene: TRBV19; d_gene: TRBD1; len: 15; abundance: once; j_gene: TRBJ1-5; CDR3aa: CASSSRGQGNQPQHF; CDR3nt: TGTGCCAGTAGTTCCAGGGGGCAGGGCAATCAGCCCCAGCATTTT
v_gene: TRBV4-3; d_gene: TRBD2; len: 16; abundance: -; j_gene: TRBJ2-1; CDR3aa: CASSQGGGAIYNEQFF; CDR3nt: TGCGCCAGCAGCCAGGGCGGGGGGGCCATCTACAATGAGCAGTTCTTC
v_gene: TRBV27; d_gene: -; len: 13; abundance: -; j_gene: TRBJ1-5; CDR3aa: CASSPLSGQPQHF; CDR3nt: TGTGCCAGCAGTCCACTGAGCGGCCAGCCCCAGCATTTT
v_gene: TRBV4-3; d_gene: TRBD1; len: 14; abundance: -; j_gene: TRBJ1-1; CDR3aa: CASSQERGRTEAFF; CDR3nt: TGCGCCAGCAGCCAAGAGAGGGGGCGGACTGAAGCTTTCTTT
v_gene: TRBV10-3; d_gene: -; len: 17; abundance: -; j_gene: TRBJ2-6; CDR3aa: CAISDLKGGSGANVLTF; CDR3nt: TGTGCCATCAGTGATTTAAAAGGGGGCTCTGGGGCCAACGTCCTGACTTTC
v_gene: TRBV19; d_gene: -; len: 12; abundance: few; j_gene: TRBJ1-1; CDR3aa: CASSAIGLGAFF; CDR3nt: TGTGCCAGTAGCGCAATCGGCCTGGGCGCTTTCTTT
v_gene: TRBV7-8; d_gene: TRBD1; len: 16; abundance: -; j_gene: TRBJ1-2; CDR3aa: CASSSLFVGQGHGYTF; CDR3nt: TGTGCCAGCAGCTCCCTCTTCGTGGGACAGGGTCATGGCTACACCTTC
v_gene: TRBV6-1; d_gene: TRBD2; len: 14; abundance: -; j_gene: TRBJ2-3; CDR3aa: CASSEASGTDTQYF; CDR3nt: TGTGCCAGCAGTGAGGCTAGCGGTACAGATACGCAGTATTTT
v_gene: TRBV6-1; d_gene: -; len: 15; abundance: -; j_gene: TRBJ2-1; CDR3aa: CASSEGSSSYNEQFF; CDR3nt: TGTGCCAGCAGTGAAGGGAGTAGCTCCTACAATGAGCAGTTCTTC
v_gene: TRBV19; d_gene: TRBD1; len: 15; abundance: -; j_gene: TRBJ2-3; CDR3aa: CASSIGDRDTDTQYF; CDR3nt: TGTGCCAGTAGTATAGGGGACAGGGATACAGATACGCAGTATTTT
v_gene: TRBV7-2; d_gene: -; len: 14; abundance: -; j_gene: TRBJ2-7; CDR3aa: CASSFPGRSYEQYF; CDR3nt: TGTGCCAGCAGCTTCCCAGGGCGATCCTACGAGCAGTACTTC
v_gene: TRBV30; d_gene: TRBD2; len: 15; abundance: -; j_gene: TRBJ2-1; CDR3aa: CAWSVGLAGGNEQFF; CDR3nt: TGTGCCTGGAGTGTAGGACTAGCGGGGGGGAATGAGCAGTTCTTC
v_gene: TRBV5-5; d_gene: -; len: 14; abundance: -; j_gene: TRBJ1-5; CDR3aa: CASSLEGWNQPQHF; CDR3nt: TGTGCCAGCAGCTTGGAGGGGTGGAATCAGCCCCAGCATTTT
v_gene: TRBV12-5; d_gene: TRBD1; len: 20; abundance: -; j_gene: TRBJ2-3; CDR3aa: CASGLALPSGQGLSTDTQYF; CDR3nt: TGTGCTAGTGGTTTGGCCCTCCCGTCGGGACAGGGCTTAAGCACAGATACGCAGTATTTT
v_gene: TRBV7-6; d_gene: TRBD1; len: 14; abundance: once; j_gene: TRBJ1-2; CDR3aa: CASSLGQGHRGYTF; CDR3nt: TGTGCCAGCAGCTTGGGACAGGGGCATAGGGGCTACACCTTC
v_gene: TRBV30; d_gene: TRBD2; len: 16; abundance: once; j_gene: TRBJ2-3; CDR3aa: CAWSLGTSGGRDTQYF; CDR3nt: TGTGCCTGGAGCTTAGGGACTAGCGGGGGAAGGGATACGCAGTATTTT
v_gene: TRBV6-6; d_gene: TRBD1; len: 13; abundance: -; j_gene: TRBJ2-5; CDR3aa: CASSATGPETQYF; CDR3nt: TGTGCCAGCAGTGCGACAGGGCCGGAGACCCAGTACTTC
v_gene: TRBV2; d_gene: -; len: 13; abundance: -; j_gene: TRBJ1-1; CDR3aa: CASSDRVYTEAFF; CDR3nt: TGTGCCAGCAGTGACAGGGTGTACACTGAAGCTTTCTTT
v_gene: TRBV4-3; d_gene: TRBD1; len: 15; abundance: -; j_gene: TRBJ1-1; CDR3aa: CASSQGRGQADEAFF; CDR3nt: TGCGCCAGCAGCCAAGGGCGCGGACAGGCAGACGAAGCTTTCTTT
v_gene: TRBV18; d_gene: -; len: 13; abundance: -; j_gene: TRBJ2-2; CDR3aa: CASSPQFREELFF; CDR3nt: TGTGCCAGCTCACCACAATTCCGGGAGGAGCTGTTTTTT
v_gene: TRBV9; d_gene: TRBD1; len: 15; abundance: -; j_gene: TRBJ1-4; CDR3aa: CASSFRQGTDEKLFF; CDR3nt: TGTGCCAGCAGCTTCCGACAGGGAACGGATGAAAAACTGTTTTTT
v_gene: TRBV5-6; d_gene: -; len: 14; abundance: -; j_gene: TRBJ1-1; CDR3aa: CASTSQGTDTEAFF; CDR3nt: TGTGCCAGCACATCACAGGGTACGGACACTGAAGCTTTCTTT
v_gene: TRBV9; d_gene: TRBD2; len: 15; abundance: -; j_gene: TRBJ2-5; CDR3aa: CASSAAGTPEETQYF; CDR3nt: TGTGCCAGCAGCGCAGCGGGGACTCCCGAAGAGACCCAGTACTTC
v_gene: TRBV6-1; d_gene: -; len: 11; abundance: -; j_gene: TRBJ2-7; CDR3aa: CASRDFREQYF; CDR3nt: TGTGCCAGCCGAGATTTCCGCGAGCAGTACTTC
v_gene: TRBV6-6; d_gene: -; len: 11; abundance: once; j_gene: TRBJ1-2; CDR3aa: CASSGPGGANF; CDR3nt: TGTGCCAGCAGTGGCCCGGGGGGAGCAAACTTC
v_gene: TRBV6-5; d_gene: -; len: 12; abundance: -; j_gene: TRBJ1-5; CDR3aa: CASRSGDQPQHF; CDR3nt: TGTGCCAGCAGGAGCGGCGATCAGCCCCAGCATTTT
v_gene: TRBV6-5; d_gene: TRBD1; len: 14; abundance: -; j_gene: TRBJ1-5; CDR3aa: CASRGGNGNQPQHF; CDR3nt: TGTGCCAGTAGAGGGGGCAACGGCAATCAGCCCCAGCATTTT